One and the same sample provided the 23 T cell receptor beta chains below, sequenced in a study of blood T cell repertoires in COVID-19. The data were produced by immunoSEQ multiplex PCR, yet TCRdb's version contains in-frame clones alone and is incomplete. The data contain more than 200,000 clones, approximately 90% of them seen just once; the ten biggest clones take up about 2.5%. Sequencing was carried out using peripheral blood. Receptors originate from a man younger than 40 with COVID-19, enrolled during active disease.

The chain carries TRBV5-4 and TRBJ2-3; 13 bases map to TRBD2. CDR1 is SGHNT and CDR2 is YYREEE in the germline V gene (reference sequence). This CDR3 is 19 amino acids long. With V trimmed by 2 bases and J by 4 bases, 13 bases remained unmatched. CDR3 nucleotide sequence: TGTGCCAGCAGCTTAAGGGATCGGACTAGCGGGAGTTCGCCAGATACGCAGTATTTT. Translated: CASSLRDRTSGSSPDTQYF.

The gene calls are TRBV10-2 and TRBJ1-1; tentatively, D is TRBD1 (5 bases). Germline lookup yields CDR1 WSHSY and CDR2 SAAADI. Trimming removed 1 base at V and 1 base at J, with 13 bases between. The CDR3 runs to 16 residues. The CDR3 is CASSEWGRVGNTEAFF. Here the CDR3 DNA reads TGCGCCAGCAGTGAGTGGGGCAGGGTCGGGAACACTGAAGCTTTCTTT.

The V and J genes are TRBV27 and TRBJ2-3; D gene uncertain. CDR3 length equals 13 residues. V shed 4 bases and J shed 6 bases, with 11 bases lying between them. Germline CDR1 and CDR2: MNHEY and SMNVEV (reference sequence). This chain's CDR3 is CASSSLAQDTQYF. For the CDR3, the DNA is TGTGCCAGCAGTTCGCTCGCCCAGGATACGCAGTATTTT.

The chain is built from TRBV3-1 (or the pseudogene TRBV3-2) and TRBJ2-7, with 10 positions matching TRBD1. The CDR3 is 14 residues long. Germline V gene sequence: CDR1 LGHDT, CDR2 YNNKEL (reference sequence). V trimming: 6 bases; J trimming: 2 bases; junction bases outside the gene matches: 4. CDR3 amino acids: CASSRGTGAYEQYF. In DNA form, the CDR3 reads TGTGCCAGCAGTCGGGGGACAGGGGCCTACGAGCAGTACTTC.

In the case of this clone: Within the sample, other DNA sequences also encode this same CDR3. The genes are TRBV7-3 and TRBJ1-2; D gene unclear. With 5 bases removed from V and 0 bases from J, the gap between germline ends came to 7 bases. The CDR3 loop spans 13 amino acids. CDR1 SGHTA and CDR2 FQGTGA come from the germline V gene. The DNA of the CDR3 is TGTGCCAGCAGCCCCTCTGCTAACTATGGCTACACCTTC. As protein: CASSPSANYGYTF.

V is TRBV3-1 (or the pseudogene TRBV3-2) and J is TRBJ2-5; D is possibly TRBD1 (6 bases). The CDR3 runs 14 residues. Trimming shortened V by 5 bases and J by 5 bases, and 15 bases separated the two germline ends. The germline V gene encodes CDR1 LGHDT and CDR2 YNNKEL (reference sequence). In DNA, the CDR3 is TGTGCCAGCAGCTCAGGGGTCTGGGGGGAGACCCAGTACTTC. Translated, it gives CASSSGVWGETQYF.

The V call is TRBV6-5, the J call TRBJ1-1; TRBD1 agrees at 10 bases. Germline-derived CDR1 and CDR2 are MNHEY and SVGAGI. J gave up 1 base and V 6 bases, and 2 bases lay outside the gene matches. This CDR3 region has 14 residues. In DNA form, the CDR3 reads TGTGCCAGCAGGAGACAGGGGGCGAACACTGAAGCTTTCTTT. This gives the protein CASRRQGANTEAFF.

This clone was detected only once. The J gene is TRBJ1-1, the V gene TRBV27, with D possibly TRBD1 on 6 matching bases. CDR1 is MNHEY, CDR2 SMNVEV, per germline (reference sequence). The V end lost 7 bases, the J end lost 4 bases, and 13 bases lay between the germline ends. This CDR3 contains 13 residues. The CDR3 region is CASTLTRGTEAFF. The CDR3 bases are TGTGCCAGCACCTTAACCAGGGGCACTGAAGCTTTCTTT.

J is TRBJ2-1 and V is TRBV6-4, with 14 bases identical to TRBD2. J gave up 10 bases and V 3 bases, and 5 bases lay outside the gene matches. The CDR3 length is 15 residues. Per germline, CDR1 MRHNA and CDR2 SNTAGT. CDR3 sequence reads: CASSETSGGAREQFF. The CDR3 nucleotides read TGTGCCAGCAGTGAGACTAGCGGGGGGGCTCGGGAGCAGTTCTTC.

DNA of the CDR3: TGTGCCAGCAGCGGCCCGGGACAGGGGGCAGGAGCTGGAAACACCATATATTTT. Translated: CASSGPGQGAGAGNTIYF. This chain joins TRBV5-4 and TRBJ1-3, with 12 bases that match TRBD1. The CDR3 is 18 amino acids. V was pared by 4 bases and J by 2 bases, with 10 bases of the junction left unmatched. CDR1 and CDR2 from the germline V gene are SGHNT and YYREEE (reference sequence).

CDR3 protein: CASSFGETQYF. The CDR3 DNA is TGTGCCAGCAGTTTCGGGGAGACCCAGTACTTC. The V gene is TRBV12-3 or TRBV12-4, the J gene TRBJ2-5; D remains unclear. V gave up 3 bases and J gave up 5 bases, with 4 bases separating them. The CDR3 spans 11 residues.

This chain links TRBV23-1 with TRBJ2-7; unclear D gene. TRBV23-1 falls under the ORF class, with uncertain function. V lost 4 bases and J 2 bases, leaving 15 bases between the germline ends. CDR3 length equals 15 residues. The CDR3 protein is CASSPPTPCPYEQYF. The CDR3 region has the DNA TGCGCCAGCAGTCCCCCGACACCCTGTCCCTACGAGCAGTACTTC.

The chain joins TRBV7-9 to TRBJ1-2; 7 bases match TRBD1. Germline lookup yields CDR1 SEHNR and CDR2 FQNEAQ (reference sequence). The J segment lost 5 bases and the V segment lost 0 bases, leaving 3 bases of the junction unmatched. The CDR3 sequence is 14 residues long. CDR3 loop: CASSLAGTDYGYTF. The DNA of the CDR3 is TGTGCCAGCAGCTTAGCGGGGACAGATTATGGCTACACCTTC.

The chain combines TRBV19 with TRBJ2-1; 7 nucleotides agree with TRBD2. V lost 5 bases, J lost 4 bases, and 5 bases stayed unmatched. This CDR3 has 14 amino acids. Germline V CDR1 and CDR2: LNHDA, SQIVND (reference sequence). CDR3 residues: CASSSSGAYNEQFF. DNA for the CDR3: TGTGCCAGTAGTTCTAGCGGAGCATACAATGAGCAGTTCTTC.

The genes are TRBV9 and TRBJ2-7; D perhaps matches TRBD1 (6 bases). The CDR3 is 18 amino acids. With 4 bases removed from V and 2 bases from J, the gap between germline ends came to 25 bases. The germline CDR1 and CDR2 sequences are SGDLS and YYNGEE. CDR3 amino acids: CASSPLPPTDSYTYEQYF. In nucleotides, the CDR3 is TGTGCCAGCAGCCCACTTCCCCCCACGGACAGTTACACCTACGAGCAGTACTTC.

This clone was seen once. The chain is built from TRBV28 and TRBJ2-2; D perhaps matches TRBD1 (6 bases). The CDR3 spans 14 residues. Deletions cut 5 bases from V and 3 bases from J, with 10 bases between. The germline V gene encodes CDR1 MDHEN and CDR2 SYDVKM. The DNA for the CDR3 is TGTGCCAGCAGTCAGAGGGGGTACACCGGGGAGCTGTTTTTT. It translates to CASSQRGYTGELFF.

The rearrangement links TRBV20-1 to TRBJ2-1; possibly TRBD2 for D (5 bases). Germline V gives CDR1 DFQATT, CDR2 SNEGSKA (reference sequence). V dropped 3 bases and J dropped 10 bases, with 10 bases sitting between them. The CDR3 has 11 residues. The CDR3: CSASRGREQFF. The CDR3 DNA reads TGCAGTGCTAGCCGGGGTCGGGAGCAGTTCTTC.

J is TRBJ2-2 and V is TRBV6-5, with 8 bases that match TRBD1. This CDR3 has 15 amino acids. Unmatched junction bases numbered 6, after V lost 8 bases and J lost 1 base. Per the germline V gene, CDR1 is MNHEY and CDR2 is SVGAGI. The CDR3 nucleotides are TGTGCCAGCTCTGCCGGGACAGGGAACACCGGGGAGCTGTTTTTT. Translated: CASSAGTGNTGELFF.

The V and J genes are TRBV6-2 or TRBV6-3 and TRBJ1-5, with a tentative D call TRBD1 (5 bases). CDR1 is MNHEY, CDR2 SVGEGT, per germline. The length of the CDR3 is 16 residues. V was cut by 0 bases and J by 1 base, with 10 bases left in between. For the CDR3, the DNA is TGTGCCAGCAGTTACTCGATTTGGGGCAGCAATCAGCCCCAGCATTTT. This sequence encodes CASSYSIWGSNQPQHF.

V is TRBV19 and J is TRBJ1-1, with D possibly matching TRBD1 (6 bases). Trimming stripped 6 bases from V and 1 base from J, with 9 bases between. The V gene's germline CDR1 is LNHDA and CDR2 SQIVND (reference sequence). This CDR3 is built from 13 residues. The CDR3 region has the DNA TGTGCCAGTAGCCCGACAGGGAACACTGAAGCTTTCTTT. Translated: CASSPTGNTEAFF. The variable domain in full, completed from reference TRBV19 and TRBJ1-1, reads DGGITQSPKYLFRKEGQNVTLSCEQNLNHDAMYWYRQDPGQGLRLIYYSQIVNDFQKGDIAEGYSVSREKKESFPLTVTSAQKNPTAFYLCASSPTGNTEAFFGQGTRLTVV.

The rearrangement links TRBV9 to TRBJ1-6; D call uncertain. V lost 4 bases and J lost 8, with 13 bases in between. Germline V gene lookup returns CDR1 SGDLS and CDR2 YYNGEE. This CDR3 comprises 14 residues. The CDR3 spells CASSSRLGDSPLHF. In DNA form, the CDR3 reads TGTGCCAGCAGCTCAAGGCTGGGCGATTCACCCCTCCACTTT.

CDR3 DNA: TGTGCCAGCAGCTTAGGGGGGCGAAGTGGCAATCAGCCCCAGCATTTT. It specifies CASSLGGRSGNQPQHF. The genes are TRBV7-9 and TRBJ1-5, with a tentative D call TRBD1 (6 bases). The CDR3 extends over 16 amino acids. CDR1 and CDR2 from the germline V gene are SEHNR and FQNEAQ (reference sequence). With 1 base removed from V and 2 bases from J, the gap between germline ends came to 12 bases.

This clone is a singleton in its sample. The chain has TRBV12-3 or TRBV12-4 and TRBJ1-2, with D hard to call. The CDR3 runs to 13 residues. The V end lost 6 bases, the J end lost 5 bases, and 13 bases lay between the germline ends. In nucleotides, the CDR3 is TGTGCCAGCAGACTTGAGGCGGGATATGGCTACACCTTC. Residues: CASRLEAGYGYTF.